Below, 27 T cell receptor beta chains from the same sample are listed, as sequenced in a study of CD8+CD57+ T cells in acquired aplastic anemia. Patients sequenced had flow cytometry evidence of CD8+CD57+ cell expansion. The study profiled TCR beta VDJ and CDR3 using genomic DNA as template. MiXCR, run by TCRdb on the reads, gives a single entry per CDR3 protein. The table shows 200,000 to 300,000 distinct CDR3 sequences, with approximately 45% occurring only once. The source material was sorted CD4+, CD8+, or CD8+CD57+ T cells (not recorded which) from PBMCs. These TCRs come from a human donor with aplastic anemia.

The V gene is TRBV20-1, the J gene TRBJ2-7; TRBD1 is a possible D gene (6 bases). The CDR3 loop spans 15 amino acids. Trimming stripped 0 bases from V and 0 bases from J, with 12 bases between. Germline CDR1 is DFQATT and CDR2 is SNEGSKA (reference sequence). The CDR3 DNA sequence: TGCAGTGCTAGAGATGGACAGCGACTCTCCTACGAGCAGTACTTC. Translation gives CSARDGQRLSYEQYF.

The rearrangement links TRBV18 to TRBJ2-7; D gene unclear. There are 13 residues in the CDR3. CDR1 KGHSH and CDR2 LQKENI come from the germline V gene. V lost 3 bases to trimming and J lost 2 bases, with 8 bases between them. Here the CDR3 reads CASSPGSTYEQYF. As DNA, the CDR3 is TGTGCCAGCTCACCTGGATCCACCTACGAGCAGTACTTC.

This clonotype was picked up many times. V is TRBV6-5 and J is TRBJ2-7, with 7 bases fitting TRBD1. Germline-derived CDR1 and CDR2 are MNHEY and SVGAGI. V shed 3 bases, J shed 2 bases, and the junction held 4 bases outside the gene matches. The CDR3 spans 14 residues. The DNA of the CDR3 is TGTGCCAGCAGTTATTCGACAGGGACCTACGAGCAGTACTTC. Protein: CASSYSTGTYEQYF.

This clonotype was counted only a few times. The chain couples TRBV5-4 to TRBJ2-4, with 11 bases fitting TRBD2. Trimming took 0 bases from V and 5 from J; bases not matched to a gene: 4. Germline CDR1 SGHNT, CDR2 YYREEE (reference sequence). The CDR3 consists of 16 residues. The CDR3 loop is CASSLESGLAENIQYF. CDR3 nucleotides: TGTGCCAGCAGCTTGGAGTCGGGACTAGCGGAAAACATTCAGTACTTC.

The V call is TRBV20-1, the J call TRBJ2-7; tentatively, D is TRBD1 or TRBD2 (5 bases each). V shed 3 bases and J shed 3 bases, with 21 bases lying between them. Germline V CDR1 and CDR2: DFQATT, SNEGSKA (reference sequence). The CDR3 totals 16 residues. CDR3 DNA sequence: TGCAGTGCTAGTGCATTCCGGGACGTATGGGGCTACGAGCAGTACTTC. It encodes CSASAFRDVWGYEQYF.

The chain is built from TRBV2 and TRBJ2-7; D remains ambiguous. The CDR3 is 13 amino acids. Germline CDR1 SNHLY, CDR2 FYNNEI. Trimming took off 5 bases at V and 2 bases at J, with 10 bases between the two ends. CDR3 nucleotides: TGTGCCAGCAGTCGGCAGAGGCCCTACGAGCAGTACTTC. Encoded protein: CASSRQRPYEQYF.

The genes are TRBV20-1 and TRBJ1-2; TRBD1 aligns across 11 bases. The J segment lost 4 bases and the V segment lost 6 bases, leaving 13 bases of the junction unmatched. Germline CDR1 reads DFQATT; CDR2 reads SNEGSKA (reference sequence). The CDR3 runs 16 residues. The CDR3 loop reads CSARSIGTGGGYGYTF. CDR3 DNA: TGCAGTGCACGAAGCATCGGGACAGGGGGTGGCTATGGCTACACCTTC.

This clonotype has at least ten counts. This chain connects TRBV7-9 to TRBJ2-7, with D tentatively TRBD1 or TRBD2 (5 bases each). Germline CDR1 SEHNR, CDR2 FQNEAQ (reference sequence). The CDR3 totals 15 residues. The ends were cut back, 5 bases at V and 5 bases at J, with 19 bases in the middle. CDR3 nucleotides: TGTGCCAGCAGCGGGGACGTACACAGGCCCAACGAGCAGTACTTC. Translating gives CASSGDVHRPNEQYF.

This clonotype was detected many times. V is TRBV2 and J is TRBJ2-3, with 10 bases that match TRBD2. The CDR3 is 19 residues long. Germline lookup yields CDR1 SNHLY and CDR2 FYNNEI. The V gene end was trimmed by 3 bases and the J gene end by 0 bases; junction bases not matched to a gene: 12. CDR3 sequence reads: CASSDYGLAGAISTDTQYF. CDR3 DNA sequence: TGTGCCAGCAGTGACTATGGCCTAGCGGGGGCTATAAGCACAGATACGCAGTATTTT.

Regarding this clonotype: A much larger clone sits a single nucleotide away, making a read error possible. J is TRBJ2-7 and V is TRBV20-1, with TRBD2 identical over 8 bases. Per germline, CDR1 DFQATT and CDR2 SNEGSKA (reference sequence). The CDR3 contains 14 residues. This CDR3 reads CSAGEPGLDYEQYF. The CDR3 DNA is TGCAGTGCTGGAGAACCGGGACTAGACTACGAGCAGTACTTC.

In its sample, this clonotype was seen many times. The chain couples TRBV19 to TRBJ2-7, with D possibly called TRBD1 or TRBD2 (6 bases each). Germline CDR1 reads LNHDA; CDR2 reads SQIVND (reference sequence). The CDR3 sequence is 15 residues long. The ends were cut back, 2 bases at V and 4 bases at J, with 15 bases in the middle. DNA of the CDR3: TGTGCCAGTAGTATAAGTCGGGGGCCAACTTACGAGCAGTACTTC. Its protein is CASSISRGPTYEQYF.

This clonotype was seen ten or more times. The rearrangement joins TRBV7-3 to TRBJ2-1, with D possibly being TRBD1 (6 bases). V shed 5 bases and J shed 0 bases, with 29 bases lying between them. The CDR3 has 21 amino acids. Germline V gene data show CDR1 as SGHTA and CDR2 as FQGTGA. CDR3 residues: CASSADPVLGTGYRSYNEQFF. Written as DNA, the CDR3 is TGTGCCAGCAGCGCAGACCCAGTGCTTGGTACAGGGTACCGCTCCTACAATGAGCAGTTCTTC.

This clonotype was seen more than once but under ten times. This chain connects TRBV6-5 to TRBJ2-7; either TRBD1 or TRBD2 may fit D (5 bases each). Deletions cut 4 bases from V and 6 bases from J, with 16 bases between. CDR1 and CDR2 (germline): MNHEY, SVGAGI. The CDR3 has 14 amino acids. CDR3 protein: CASSFSRDRVEQYF. CDR3 DNA sequence: TGTGCCAGCAGTTTTAGCAGGGACCGGGTCGAGCAGTACTTC.

A note on this clonotype: A read error may be the cause here, since a much bigger clone is one base away. The chain joins TRBV4-1 to TRBJ2-1; D gene uncertain. The V end lost 4 bases, the J end lost 5 bases, and 15 bases lay between the germline ends. This CDR3 has 15 residues. Germline V gene data show CDR1 as MGHRA and CDR2 as YSYEKL. The CDR3 is CASSRARTTNNEQFF. Written as DNA, the CDR3 is TGCGCCAGCAGCCGTGCCCGGACGACCAACAATGAGCAGTTCTTC.

The J gene is TRBJ1-5, the V gene TRBV24-1; D perhaps matches TRBD1 (5 bases). The CDR3 spans 12 residues. Germline V gene data show CDR1 as KGHDR and CDR2 as SFDVKD. V was pared by 9 bases and J by 5 bases, with 10 bases between. CDR3 DNA: TGTGCCACCGGGTTGGGGGATCAGCCCCAGCATTTT. Translation gives CATGLGDQPQHF.

Turning to this clonotype: Here the CDR3 omits its conserved ending phenylalanine or tryptophan, so a read error is the likely source. The rearrangement joins TRBV5-1 to TRBJ1-1; D is uncertain. The V gene's germline CDR1 is SGHRS and CDR2 YFSETQ. The CDR3 loop spans 12 amino acids. V was cut by 4 bases and J by 2 bases, with 6 bases left in between. The CDR3 protein is CASSMTNTEAFL. The CDR3 DNA reads TGCGCCAGCAGCATGACAAACACTGAAGCTTTCCTT.

In this sample, this clonotype turned up a few times. The chain couples TRBV7-9 to TRBJ1-2; D is perhaps TRBD1 (5 bases). V lost 5 bases and J lost 4, with 17 bases in between. Germline V CDR1 and CDR2: SEHNR, FQNEAQ (reference sequence). This CDR3 is built from 15 residues. This CDR3 reads CASSPRNSDSYGYTF. CDR3 coding DNA: TGTGCCAGCAGCCCCCGGAACAGTGACAGCTATGGCTACACCTTC.

This clonotype has only one observation. The chain uses TRBV5-6 and TRBJ1-6; D ambiguous. V was cut by 5 bases and J by 4 bases, with 10 bases left in between. CDR1 SGHDT and CDR2 YYEEEE come from the germline V gene. This CDR3 has 14 amino acids. The CDR3 spells CASSIQGYNSPLHF. The CDR3 DNA sequence: TGTGCCAGCAGTATACAAGGATATAATTCACCCCTCCACTTT. Using reference TRBV5-6 and TRBJ1-6 for the parts outside the CDR3, the full variable domain is DAGVTQSPTHLIKTRGQQVTLRCSPKSGHDTVSWYQQALGQGPQFIFQYYEEEERQRGNFPDRFSGHQFPNYSSELNVNALLLGDSALYLCASSIQGYNSPLHFGNGTRLTVT.

This clonotype came up many times. The chain has TRBV27 and TRBJ1-1, with no clear D. V shed 8 bases and J shed 4 bases, with 14 bases lying between them. The CDR3 loop spans 13 amino acids. Germline CDR1 reads MNHEY; CDR2 reads SMNVEV (reference sequence). The CDR3 sequence is CASSIATGTEAFF. CDR3 DNA sequence: TGTGCCAGCTCTATAGCCACGGGCACTGAAGCTTTCTTT.

The chain combines TRBV2 with TRBJ1-2; D gene ambiguous. Trimming stripped 6 bases from V and 5 bases from J, with 16 bases between. The CDR3 is 14 amino acids. In germline, CDR1 is SNHLY, CDR2 FYNNEI. CDR3 DNA sequence: TGTGCCAGCAGGGAGGTAGCACAACTATATGGCTACACCTTC. This codes for CASREVAQLYGYTF.

This clonotype showed up many times. The chain recombines TRBV20-1 with TRBJ1-1; D not certain. The germline CDR1 and CDR2 sequences are DFQATT and SNEGSKA (reference sequence). The CDR3 contains 11 residues. V was shortened by 0 bases and J by 8 bases, with 7 bases between the two germline ends. Here the CDR3 reads CSARDPPEAFF. In DNA form, the CDR3 reads TGCAGTGCTAGAGACCCCCCAGAAGCTTTCTTT.

This clonotype was recorded a few times. The J gene is TRBJ2-7, the V gene TRBV28; no definite D call. CDR1 MDHEN and CDR2 SYDVKM come from the germline V gene. Trimming stripped 3 bases from V and 3 bases from J, with 12 bases between. The CDR3 is 14 amino acids. CDR3 amino acids: CASSLPRENYEQYF. The DNA for the CDR3 is TGTGCCAGCAGTTTGCCCAGAGAAAACTACGAGCAGTACTTC.

There are a few counts of this clonotype. The chain couples TRBV6-2 or TRBV6-3 to TRBJ2-1; D gene ambiguous. Germline loops: CDR1 MNHEY, CDR2 SVGEGT. Deletions cut 8 bases from V and 0 bases from J, with 11 bases between. The CDR3 is 14 residues long. The CDR3: CASCPGRSYNEQFF. Written as DNA, the CDR3 is TGTGCCAGCTGTCCAGGACGCTCCTACAATGAGCAGTTCTTC.

Of note for this clonotype: A much larger clone lies a single base off, so this may be a read error. The CDR3 end shows no conserved phenylalanine or tryptophan, and so a read error is likely. The chain joins TRBV4-3 to TRBJ2-3; weak D call: TRBD2 (5 bases). V lost 2 bases, J lost 3 bases, and 9 bases lay in between. CDR1 is LGHNA, CDR2 YSLEER, per germline. This CDR3 region has 14 residues. CDR3 region: CASSQSLATDTQYL. The DNA of the CDR3 is TGCGCCAGCAGCCAATCTCTAGCAACAGATACGCAGTATCTT.

This clonotype has a count of ten or more. The chain carries TRBV4-1 and TRBJ1-1; 8 bases map to TRBD1. CDR1 and CDR2 (germline): MGHRA, YSYEKL. This CDR3 comprises 15 residues. Trimming took 3 bases from V and 1 from J; bases not matched to a gene: 4. The CDR3 DNA follows: TGCGCCAGCAGCCAGAGACAGGGGAGGAACACTGAAGCTTTCTTT. It encodes CASSQRQGRNTEAFF.

This rearrangement joins TRBV20-1 to TRBJ2-5; D tentatively reads TRBD1 or TRBD2 (5 bases each). The CDR3 is 12 amino acids. The V gene's germline CDR1 is DFQATT and CDR2 SNEGSKA (reference sequence). V was cut by 3 bases and J by 13 bases, with 18 bases left in between. The CDR3 sequence: CSARGVRTSLYF. CDR3 in DNA: TGCAGTGCTAGGGGGGTGCGGACGTCCTTGTACTTC.

V usage is TRBV20-1 and J usage is TRBJ1-5; 10 nucleotides agree with TRBD1. Germline values: CDR1 DFQATT, CDR2 SNEGSKA (reference sequence). V shed 6 bases and J 2 bases; nucleotides not matched to a gene: 10. The CDR3 sequence is 16 residues long. The CDR3 sequence is CSADSRTGGGNQPQHF. In DNA, the CDR3 is TGCAGTGCCGACTCTAGGACAGGGGGGGGCAATCAGCCCCAGCATTTT.